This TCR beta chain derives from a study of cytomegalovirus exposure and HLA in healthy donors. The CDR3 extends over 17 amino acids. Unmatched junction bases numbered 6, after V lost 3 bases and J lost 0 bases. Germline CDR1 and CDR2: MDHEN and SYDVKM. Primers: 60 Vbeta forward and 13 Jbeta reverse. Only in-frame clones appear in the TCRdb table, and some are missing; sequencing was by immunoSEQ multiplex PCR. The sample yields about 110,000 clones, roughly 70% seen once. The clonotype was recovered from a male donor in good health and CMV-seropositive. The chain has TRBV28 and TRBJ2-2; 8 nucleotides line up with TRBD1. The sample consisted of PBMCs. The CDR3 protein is CASSFPGQASNTGELFF. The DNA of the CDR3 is TGTGCCAGCAGTTTCCCGGGACAGGCCTCGAACACCGGGGAGCTGTTTTTT.